This T cell receptor (beta chain) derives from a study of cytomegalovirus exposure and HLA in healthy donors. Comment on this clone: Its antigen is unidentified.

CDR3 length: 15 amino acids. The germline V and J ends were trimmed by 3 bases and 0 bases, with 12 bases remaining between them. The germline CDR1 and CDR2 sequences are LNHDA and SQIVND (reference sequence). Whole-study findings and limits: 87-base-pair reads could not separate some V segments, including TRBV6-2 and TRBV6-3.

A multiplex PCR was run with 60 Vbeta primers and 13 Jbeta primers. Only in-frame clones appear in the TCRdb table, and some are missing; sequencing was by immunoSEQ multiplex PCR. The sample holds roughly 180,000 clones; about 80% are singletons and the top ten take roughly 1.4%. The receptor was derived from a man between 18 and 29 years old in good health and CMV-seronegative. Input material: PBMCs. The chain is built from TRBV19 and TRBJ2-7; no clear D. The CDR3 nucleotides read TGTGCCAGTAGTATTGTTCCAGGTAGCTCCTACGAGCAGTACTTC. As protein: CASSIVPGSSYEQYF.